The sequence of this T cell receptor (beta chain) was determined in a study of tumor and adjacent non-tumor tissue in lung cancer. Study in general: Some 4.2 million productive TCRbeta reads were obtained per sample on average. General study findings and limits: In normal lung, the top 100 clones were significantly more dominant than in tumor.

In the case of this clonotype: Its antigen is as yet unknown. Its ends do not fully match the called genes, so a read error is possible.

Germline V gene sequence: CDR1 MNHNS, CDR2 SASEGT. The CDR3 covers 14 residues. The template was RNA from unsorted bulk tissue. Distant lung tissue was collected more than 3 cm away from the tumor edge. A modified ARM-PCR protocol with three rounds of nested PCR amplified TCRbeta. TCRdb analysed the multiplex PCR reads with MiXCR anew, one entry per CDR3 protein. The data contain about 67,000 distinct CDR3 sequences, 76% of them singletons. This receptor was obtained from a man aged 55 to 70 with non-small cell lung cancer. Sequenced input: distant non-tumor lung tissue. The chain links TRBV6-1 to TRBJ1-1; unclear D gene. The CDR3 reads CTSSAQGEATETFF. In nucleotides, the CDR3 is TGTACCAGCAGTGCGCAAGGCGAGGCCACTGAAACTTTCTTT.